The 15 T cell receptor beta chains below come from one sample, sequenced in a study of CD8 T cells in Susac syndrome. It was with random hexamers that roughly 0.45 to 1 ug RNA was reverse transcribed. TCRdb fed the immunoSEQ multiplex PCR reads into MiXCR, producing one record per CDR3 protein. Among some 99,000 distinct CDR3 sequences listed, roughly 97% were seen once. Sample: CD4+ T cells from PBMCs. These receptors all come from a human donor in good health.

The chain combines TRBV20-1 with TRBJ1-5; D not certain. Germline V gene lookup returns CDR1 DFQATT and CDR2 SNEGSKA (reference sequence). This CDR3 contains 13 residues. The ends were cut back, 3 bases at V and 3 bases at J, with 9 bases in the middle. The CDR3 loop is CSASPEANQPQHF. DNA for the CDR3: TGCAGTGCTAGCCCCGAGGCCAATCAGCCCCAGCATTTT.

CDR3 amino acids: CASSQAWGAEQYF. As DNA, the CDR3 is TGTGCCAGCAGCCAAGCGTGGGGGGCCGAGCAGTACTTC. The chain links TRBV3-1 to TRBJ2-7; the D call may be TRBD1 or TRBD2 (6 bases each). V was shortened by 1 base and J by 6 bases, with 10 bases between the two germline ends. Germline V CDR1 and CDR2: LGHDT, YNNKEL (reference sequence). The CDR3 is 13 residues long.

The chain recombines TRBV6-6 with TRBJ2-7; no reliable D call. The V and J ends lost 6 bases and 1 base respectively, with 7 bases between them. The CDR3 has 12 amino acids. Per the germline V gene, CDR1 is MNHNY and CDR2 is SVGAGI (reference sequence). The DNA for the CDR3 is TGTGCCAGCAGCGCACCATCCTACGAGCAGTACTTC. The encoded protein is CASSAPSYEQYF.

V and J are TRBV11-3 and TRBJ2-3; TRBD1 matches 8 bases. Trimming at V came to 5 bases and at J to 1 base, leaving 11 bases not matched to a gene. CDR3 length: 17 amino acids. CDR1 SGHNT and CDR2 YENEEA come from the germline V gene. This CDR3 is CASSLPRTGFGTDTQYF. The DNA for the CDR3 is TGTGCCAGCAGCCTCCCTCGGACAGGGTTCGGCACAGATACGCAGTATTTT.

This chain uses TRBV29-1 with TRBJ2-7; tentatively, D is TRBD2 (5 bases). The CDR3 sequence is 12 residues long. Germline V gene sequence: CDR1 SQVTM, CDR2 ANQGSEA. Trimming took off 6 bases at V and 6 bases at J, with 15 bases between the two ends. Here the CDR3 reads CSVRTSSGEQYF. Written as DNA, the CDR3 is TGCAGCGTAAGGACTTCGTCGGGCGAGCAGTACTTC.

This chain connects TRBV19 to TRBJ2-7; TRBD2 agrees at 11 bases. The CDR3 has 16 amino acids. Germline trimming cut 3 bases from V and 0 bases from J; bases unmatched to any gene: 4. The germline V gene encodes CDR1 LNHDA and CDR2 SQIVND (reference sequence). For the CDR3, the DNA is TGTGCCAGTAGTATCGCGACTAGCGGGGTCTCCTACGAGCAGTACTTC. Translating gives CASSIATSGVSYEQYF.

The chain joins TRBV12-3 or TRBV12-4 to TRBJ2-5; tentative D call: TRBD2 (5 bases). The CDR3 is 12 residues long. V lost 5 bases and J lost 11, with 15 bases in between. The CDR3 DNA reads TGTGCCAGCAGTCCCCCCGGGGTCGGGCAGTACTTC. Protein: CASSPPGVGQYF.

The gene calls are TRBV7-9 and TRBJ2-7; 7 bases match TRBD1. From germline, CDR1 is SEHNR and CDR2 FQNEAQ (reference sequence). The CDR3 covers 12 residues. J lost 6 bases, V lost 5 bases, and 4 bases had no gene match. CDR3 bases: TGTGCCAGCAGCCGATGGGACAGCGAGCAGTACTTC. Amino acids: CASSRWDSEQYF.

The CDR3: CSVLQVSSYEQYF. CDR3 DNA: TGCAGCGTTCTTCAGGTCTCCTCCTACGAGCAGTACTTC. The V call is TRBV29-1, the J call TRBJ2-7; no reliable D call. This CDR3 comprises 13 residues. V was shortened by 5 bases and J by 0 bases, with 11 bases between the two germline ends. Looked up from germline, CDR1 is SQVTM and CDR2 is ANQGSEA.

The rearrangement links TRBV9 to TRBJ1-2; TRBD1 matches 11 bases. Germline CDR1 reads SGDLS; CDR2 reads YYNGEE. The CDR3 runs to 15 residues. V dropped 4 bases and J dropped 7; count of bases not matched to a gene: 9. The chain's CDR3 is CASSPWTGGAVGYTF. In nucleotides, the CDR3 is TGTGCCAGCAGCCCTTGGACAGGGGGCGCGGTTGGCTACACCTTC.

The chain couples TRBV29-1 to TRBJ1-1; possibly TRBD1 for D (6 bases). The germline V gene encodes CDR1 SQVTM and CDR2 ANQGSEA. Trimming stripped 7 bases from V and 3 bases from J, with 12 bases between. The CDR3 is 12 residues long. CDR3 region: CSAHREYTEAFF. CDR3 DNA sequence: TGCAGCGCGCACAGGGAGTACACTGAAGCTTTCTTT.

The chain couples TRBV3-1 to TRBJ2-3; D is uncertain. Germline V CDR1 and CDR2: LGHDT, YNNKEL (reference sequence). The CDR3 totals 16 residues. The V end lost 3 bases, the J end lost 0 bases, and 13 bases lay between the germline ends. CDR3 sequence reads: CASSHLLGRSTDTQYF. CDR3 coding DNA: TGTGCCAGCAGCCATCTCCTAGGACGGAGCACAGATACGCAGTATTTT.

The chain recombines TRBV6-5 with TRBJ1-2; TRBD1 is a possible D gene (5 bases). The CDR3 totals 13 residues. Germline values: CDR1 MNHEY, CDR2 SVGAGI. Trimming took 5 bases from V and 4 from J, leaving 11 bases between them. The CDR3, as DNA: TGTGCCAGCAGTCTTCAGGGAACCTATGGCTACACCTTC. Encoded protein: CASSLQGTYGYTF.

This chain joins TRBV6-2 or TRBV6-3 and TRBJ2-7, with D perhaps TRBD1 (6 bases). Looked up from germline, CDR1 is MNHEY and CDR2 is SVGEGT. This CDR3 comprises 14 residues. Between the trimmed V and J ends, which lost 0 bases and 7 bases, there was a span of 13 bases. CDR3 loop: CASSYSGAQSEQYF. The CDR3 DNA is TGTGCCAGCAGTTACTCGGGGGCGCAATCGGAGCAGTACTTC.

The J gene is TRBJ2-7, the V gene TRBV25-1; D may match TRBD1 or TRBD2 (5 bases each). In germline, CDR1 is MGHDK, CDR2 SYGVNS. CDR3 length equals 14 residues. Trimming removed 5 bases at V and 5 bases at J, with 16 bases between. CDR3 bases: TGTGCCAGCAGTCACTTTGGGACGGGGAACGAGCAGTACTTC. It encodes CASSHFGTGNEQYF.